This T cell receptor (beta chain) was found in a study of T cell repertoires in cytomegalovirus infection. Study at large: Public TCR beta signature analysis indicated the presence of both CMV infection and matching HLA type. Study-level results: What dominated the ex vivo response were HLA-C-restricted CMV-specific TCR beta clonotypes.

CDR3 length: 19 residues. V lost 7 bases, J lost 0 bases, and 15 bases stayed unmatched. Germline CDR1 is LNHDA and CDR2 is SQIVND (reference sequence). One entry per CDR3 protein, called by TCRdb with MiXCR from the reads. Of 900,000 to 950,000 distinct CDR3 sequences in the sample, around 30% are singletons; the top ten hold over 12%. In regard to this clonotype: The antigen remains unidentified.

Source: cultured CD8+ T cells from PBMCs, taken from culture after CMV antigen stimulation. The chain has TRBV19 and TRBJ2-2; 9 positions match TRBD2. The sequence was obtained from a human donor in good health (CMV status not recorded). Some clones in this sample may be carry-over from other donors' samples. The CDR3 nucleotides are TGTGCCAGTATCCACCTGGCGGGGGGGTTGATCGCGAACACCGGGGAGCTGTTTTTT. It yields the protein CASIHLAGGLIANTGELFF.